The subject of this entry is one T cell receptor (beta chain). Trimming removed 11 bases from V and 1 base from J; junction bases left unmatched: 11. The CDR3 has 15 residues. The sample belongs to a study of blood T cell repertoires in COVID-19. As processed by the authors: Amplification from reference gene primers served as the basis for estimated nucleated cell counts. The assay was immunoSEQ multiplex PCR, and TCRdb's table has in-frame clones only and misses some. V and J calls plus clone size are reproduced from that table; the DNA served to infer D and trimming. The table shows 120,000 to 150,000 clones, with around nine tenths occurring only once.

Sequenced material: peripheral blood. The receptor comes from a human donor in a cohort sampled during active COVID-19. The chain joins TRBV23-1 to TRBJ1-5; 7 nucleotides line up with TRBD1. TRBV23-1 is sorted into the ORF group, with uncertain function. This CDR3 reads CADPPPQGSNQPQHF. DNA of the CDR3: TGCGCCGACCCCCCCCCACAGGGGAGCAATCAGCCCCAGCATTTT.